This TCR beta chain was captured by sequencing in a study of T-cell reconstitution after alpha-beta-depleted transplantation in children. This clonotype was counted many times. Trimming took off 5 bases at V and 2 bases at J, with 7 bases between the two ends. CDR1 is DFQATT, CDR2 SNEGSKA, per germline (reference sequence). This CDR3 contains 12 residues. TCRbeta library preparation incorporated unique molecular identifiers. TCRdb ran MiXCR on the PCR reads and lists one entry per CDR3 protein. The data hold some 200,000 distinct CDR3 sequences, with about 9.6% observed a single time. The rearrangement links TRBV20-1 to TRBJ1-5; D call uncertain. The origin of this receptor is a human donor who donated a stem cell graft to a child with SCID. Sample: PBMCs from the stem cell graft donor, taken from the stem cell graft. CDR3 in DNA: TGCAGTGCTGGCGCCGGCAATCAGCCCCAGCATTTT. It encodes CSAGAGNQPQHF.